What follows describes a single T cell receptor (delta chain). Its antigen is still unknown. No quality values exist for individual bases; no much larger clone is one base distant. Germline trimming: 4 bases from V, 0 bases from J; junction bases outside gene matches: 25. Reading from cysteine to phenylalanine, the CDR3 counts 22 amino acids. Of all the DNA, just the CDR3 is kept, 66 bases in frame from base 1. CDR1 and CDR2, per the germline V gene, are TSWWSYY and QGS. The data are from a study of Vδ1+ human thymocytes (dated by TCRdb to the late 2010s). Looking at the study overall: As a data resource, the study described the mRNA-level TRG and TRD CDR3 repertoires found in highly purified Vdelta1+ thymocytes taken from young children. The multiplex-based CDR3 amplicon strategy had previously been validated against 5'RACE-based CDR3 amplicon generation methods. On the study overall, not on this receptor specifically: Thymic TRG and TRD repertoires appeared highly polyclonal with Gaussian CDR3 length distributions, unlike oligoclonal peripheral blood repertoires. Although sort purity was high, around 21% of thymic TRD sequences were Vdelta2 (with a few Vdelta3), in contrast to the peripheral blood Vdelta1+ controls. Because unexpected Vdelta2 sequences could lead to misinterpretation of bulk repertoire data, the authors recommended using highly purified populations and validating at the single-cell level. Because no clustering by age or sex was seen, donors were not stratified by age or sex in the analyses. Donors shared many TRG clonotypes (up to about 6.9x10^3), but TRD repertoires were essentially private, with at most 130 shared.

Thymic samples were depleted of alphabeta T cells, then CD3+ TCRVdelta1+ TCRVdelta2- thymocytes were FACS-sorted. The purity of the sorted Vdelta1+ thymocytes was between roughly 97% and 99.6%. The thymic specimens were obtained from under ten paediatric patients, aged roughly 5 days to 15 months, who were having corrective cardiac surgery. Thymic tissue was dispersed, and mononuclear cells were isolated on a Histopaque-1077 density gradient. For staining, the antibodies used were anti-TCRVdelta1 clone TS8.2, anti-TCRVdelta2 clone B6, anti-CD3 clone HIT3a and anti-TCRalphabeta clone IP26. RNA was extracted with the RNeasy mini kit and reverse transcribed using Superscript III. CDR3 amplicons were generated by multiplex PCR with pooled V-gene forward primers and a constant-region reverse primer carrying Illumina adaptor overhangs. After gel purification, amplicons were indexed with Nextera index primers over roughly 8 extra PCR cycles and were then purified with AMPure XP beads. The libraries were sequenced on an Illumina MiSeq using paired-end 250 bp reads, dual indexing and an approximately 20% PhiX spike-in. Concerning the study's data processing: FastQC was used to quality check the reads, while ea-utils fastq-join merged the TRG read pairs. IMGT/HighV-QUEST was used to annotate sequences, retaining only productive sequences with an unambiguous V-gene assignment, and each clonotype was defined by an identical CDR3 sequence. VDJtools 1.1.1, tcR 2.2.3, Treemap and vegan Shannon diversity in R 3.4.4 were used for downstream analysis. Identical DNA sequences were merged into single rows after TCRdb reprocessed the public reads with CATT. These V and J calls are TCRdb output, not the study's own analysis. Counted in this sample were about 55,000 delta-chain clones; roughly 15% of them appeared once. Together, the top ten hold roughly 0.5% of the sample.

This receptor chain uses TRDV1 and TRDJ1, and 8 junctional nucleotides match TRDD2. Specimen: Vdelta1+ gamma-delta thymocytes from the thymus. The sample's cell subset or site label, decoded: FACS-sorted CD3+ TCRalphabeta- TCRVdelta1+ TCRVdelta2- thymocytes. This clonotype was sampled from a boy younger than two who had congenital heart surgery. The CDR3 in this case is CALGVNLPTESTEISYTDKLIF. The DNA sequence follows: TGTGCTCTTGGGGTCAATCTTCCTACAGAAAGTACTGAGATAAGTTACACCGATAAACTCATCTTT.